Below, 17 T cell receptor beta chains from the same sample are listed, as sequenced in a study of blood T cell repertoires in COVID-19. Sequenced by immunoSEQ multiplex PCR; TCRdb stores in-frame clones only, minus some. This table has around 100,000 clones, around 87% appearing once. The sequencing input was peripheral blood. The receptors were sampled from a woman aged 25-40 years with acute or convalescent COVID-19.

This chain connects TRBV12-5 to TRBJ1-1; tentatively, D is TRBD1 (5 bases). V was pared by 8 bases and J by 4 bases, with 14 bases between. This CDR3 region has 13 residues. Germline-derived CDR1 and CDR2 are LGHNT and FRNRAP. This CDR3 reads CASLLRGGTEAFF. CDR3 nucleotides: TGTGCTAGTCTTTTGAGGGGAGGCACTGAAGCTTTCTTT.

The chain couples TRBV19 to TRBJ1-6; D remains unclear. CDR1 is LNHDA and CDR2 is SQIVND in the germline V gene (reference sequence). This CDR3 spans 13 amino acids. V was pared by 6 bases and J by 6 bases, with 9 bases between. The CDR3 region has the DNA TGTGCCAGTAGCTGGGCGGGTAATTCACCCCTCCACTTT. As protein: CASSWAGNSPLHF. The full variable domain, with the rest looked up from reference TRBV19 and TRBJ1-6, is DGGITQSPKYLFRKEGQNVTLSCEQNLNHDAMYWYRQDPGQGLRLIYYSQIVNDFQKGDIAEGYSVSREKKESFPLTVTSAQKNPTAFYLCASSWAGNSPLHFGNGTRLTVT.

The chain uses TRBV7-8 and TRBJ1-1; D not resolved. The germline gives CDR1 SGHVS, CDR2 FQNEAQ. CDR3 size: 12 residues. The V end lost 5 bases, the J end lost 4 bases, and 8 bases lay between the germline ends. CDR3 nucleotides: TGTGCCAGCAGCCTTTCGGGCACTGAAGCTTTCTTT. Translated: CASSLSGTEAFF.

The chain has TRBV5-1 and TRBJ2-7, with 14 nucleotides matching TRBD2. Germline assignment: CDR1 SGHRS and CDR2 YFSETQ. The CDR3 sequence is 18 residues long. Trimming removed 2 bases from V and 0 bases from J; junction bases left unmatched: 7. CDR3 amino acids: CASSFRLAGGSPSYEQYF. The CDR3 DNA sequence: TGCGCCAGCAGCTTCCGACTAGCGGGGGGGTCTCCCTCCTACGAGCAGTACTTC.

This chain links TRBV6-1 with TRBJ1-4; no definite D call. This CDR3 has 13 residues. V was clipped by 1 base and J by 10 bases, with 10 bases between them. CDR1 is MNHNS and CDR2 is SASEGT in the germline V gene. CDR3 residues: CASSEDEGLKLFF. CDR3 coding DNA: TGTGCCAGCAGTGAAGACGAGGGTTTAAAACTGTTTTTT.

The chain recombines TRBV5-1 with TRBJ1-3; 7 nucleotides match TRBD1. Germline V gene sequence: CDR1 SGHRS, CDR2 YFSETQ. The CDR3 totals 16 residues. The trim removed 4 bases at V and 4 bases at J, leaving 11 bases unmatched. CDR3 in DNA: TGCGCCAGCAGCACCTCTACCGGGACAGCGGGAAACACCATATATTTT. Its protein product is CASSTSTGTAGNTIYF.

This clone has only one observation. V is TRBV28 and J is TRBJ2-3, with TRBD2 identical over 11 bases. With V trimmed by 5 bases and J by 6 bases, 10 bases remained unmatched. The CDR3 contains 16 residues. CDR1 is MDHEN, CDR2 SYDVKM, per germline. CDR3 coding DNA: TGTGCCAGCAGTCCCTTGACTAGCGGGGCCTCGGATACGCAGTATTTT. Translated, it gives CASSPLTSGASDTQYF.

The chain is built from TRBV4-1 and TRBJ2-1, with D maybe TRBD2 (7 bases). V was cut by 6 bases and J by 4 bases, with 19 bases left in between. The CDR3 loop spans 16 amino acids. Germline values: CDR1 MGHRA, CDR2 YSYEKL. The CDR3 region is CASRPLGGVGYNEQFF. The CDR3 nucleotides read TGCGCCAGCAGACCCTTAGGGGGGGTTGGGTACAATGAGCAGTTCTTC.

The chain is built from TRBV6-6 and TRBJ1-2; D perhaps matches TRBD1 (5 bases). Trimming shortened V by 6 bases and J by 3 bases, and 14 bases separated the two germline ends. Germline lookup yields CDR1 MNHNY and CDR2 SVGAGI (reference sequence). This CDR3 region has 14 residues. This chain's CDR3 is CASSPGGEDYGYTF. The CDR3 coding sequence is TGTGCCAGCAGCCCCGGGGGGGAGGACTATGGCTACACCTTC.

The genes are TRBV9 and TRBJ1-2; D gene ambiguous. Between the trimmed V and J ends, which lost 4 bases and 8 bases, there was a span of 18 bases. Per germline, CDR1 SGDLS and CDR2 YYNGEE. The CDR3 extends over 14 amino acids. The CDR3 nucleotides are TGTGCCAGCAGCCATGGCCCCTATGAGGAGGGCTACACCTTC. It translates to CASSHGPYEEGYTF. Based on the CDR3 plus reference TRBV9 and TRBJ1-2, the full variable domain is DSGVTQTPKHLITATGQRVTLRCSPRSGDLSVYWYQQSLDQGLQFLIQYYNGEERAKGNILERFSAQQFPDLHSELNLSSLELGDSALYFCASSHGPYEEGYTFGSGTRLTVV.

The CDR3: CASSFFSGIQETQYF. The DNA for the CDR3 is TGTGCCAGCAGCTTCTTTTCGGGGATCCAAGAGACCCAGTACTTC. The chain joins TRBV11-2 to TRBJ2-5; D might be TRBD2 (5 bases). Germline V gene data show CDR1 as SGHAT and CDR2 as FQNNGV. The CDR3 sequence is 15 residues long. V was pared by 3 bases and J by 1 base, with 12 bases between.

The V call is TRBV6-5, the J call TRBJ1-5, with D unresolved. Germline loops: CDR1 MNHEY, CDR2 SVGAGI. V shed 5 bases and J shed 3 bases, with 8 bases lying between them. This CDR3 spans 13 amino acids. The CDR3 loop is CASSPRVNQPQHF. The CDR3 DNA sequence: TGTGCCAGCAGTCCAAGAGTCAATCAGCCCCAGCATTTT.

CDR3 DNA: TGTGCCAGCAGAGGGAGTCGGATGTACAGCAATCAGCCCCAGCATTTT. Its protein product is CASRGSRMYSNQPQHF. The chain carries TRBV2 and TRBJ1-5; unclear D gene. The CDR3 extends over 16 amino acids. The ends were cut back, 6 bases at V and 1 base at J, with 16 bases in the middle. Germline V gene data show CDR1 as SNHLY and CDR2 as FYNNEI.

The CDR3 protein is CASSAQGYNEQFF. CDR3 in DNA: TGTGCCAGCAGTGCACAGGGTTACAATGAGCAGTTCTTC. The genes are TRBV2 and TRBJ2-1; tentatively, D is TRBD1 (6 bases). The CDR3 is made up of 13 amino acids. CDR1 is SNHLY, CDR2 FYNNEI, per germline. The V and J ends lost 4 bases and 4 bases respectively, with 8 bases between them.

The CDR3 is CASGTGDYNSPLHF. CDR3 coding DNA: TGTGCCAGTGGGACAGGGGACTATAATTCACCCCTCCACTTT. This sequence joins TRBV19 and TRBJ1-6; 10 bases match TRBD1. V was pared by 8 bases and J by 3 bases, with 1 base of the junction left unmatched. The CDR3 is 14 residues long. The germline CDR1 and CDR2 sequences are LNHDA and SQIVND (reference sequence).

The J gene is TRBJ2-1, the V gene TRBV3-1 (or the pseudogene TRBV3-2), with D unclear. The CDR3 totals 12 residues. Germline CDR1 is LGHDT and CDR2 is YNNKEL (reference sequence). V was pared by 7 bases and J by 6 bases, with 10 bases between. The CDR3 spells CASKSGGNEQFF. The CDR3, as DNA: TGTGCCAGCAAGTCCGGCGGCAATGAGCAGTTCTTC.

The chain employs TRBV19 and TRBJ1-2; D is uncertain. V was cut by 3 bases and J by 0 bases, with 2 bases left in between. CDR1 and CDR2 from the germline V gene are LNHDA and SQIVND (reference sequence). This CDR3 is built from 12 residues. For the CDR3, the DNA is TGTGCCAGTAGTATCTCTAACTATGGCTACACCTTC. It codes for CASSISNYGYTF.